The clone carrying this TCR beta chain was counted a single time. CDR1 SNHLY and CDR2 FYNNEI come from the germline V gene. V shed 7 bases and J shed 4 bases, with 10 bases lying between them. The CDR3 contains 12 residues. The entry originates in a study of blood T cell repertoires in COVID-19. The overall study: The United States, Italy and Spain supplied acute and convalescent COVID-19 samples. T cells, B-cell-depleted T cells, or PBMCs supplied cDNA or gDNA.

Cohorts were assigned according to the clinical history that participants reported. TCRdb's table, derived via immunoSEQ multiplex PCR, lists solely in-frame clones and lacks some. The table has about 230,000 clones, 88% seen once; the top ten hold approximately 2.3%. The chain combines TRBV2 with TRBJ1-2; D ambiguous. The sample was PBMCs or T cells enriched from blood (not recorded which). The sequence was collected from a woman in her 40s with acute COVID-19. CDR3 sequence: CASIAVVYGYTF. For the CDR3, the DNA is TGTGCCAGCATTGCCGTAGTCTATGGCTACACCTTC.